These 24 T cell receptor beta chains were all obtained from the same sample, sequenced in a study of blood T cells in healthy people across ages. Alongside a J-beta primer mix, a sample-barcoded 5' primer served in a second PCR lasting 7 to 11 cycles. TCRdb passed the 5' RACE reads through MiXCR, listing each CDR3 protein once. The profile shows about 830,000 distinct CDR3 sequences, less than 80% of them singletons. The sample consisted of blood. The receptors were sampled from a young man in good health.

This clonotype was picked up one time. The chain carries TRBV9 and TRBJ2-5; possible D gene TRBD2, 6 bases. CDR1 and CDR2 (germline): SGDLS, YYNGEE. The CDR3 sequence is 15 residues long. The ends were cut back, 0 bases at V and 5 bases at J, with 14 bases in the middle. The CDR3 is CASSVESGSWETQYF. DNA of the CDR3: TGTGCCAGCAGCGTAGAAAGCGGGTCGTGGGAGACCCAGTACTTC.

This chain joins TRBV12-3 or TRBV12-4 and TRBJ1-4; D is perhaps TRBD1 (6 bases). V shed 4 bases and J shed 7 bases, with 10 bases lying between them. This CDR3 is built from 13 residues. The CDR3 DNA reads TGTGCCAGCAGTTCAGGGGTGGGTGAAAAACTGTTTTTT. Translated: CASSSGVGEKLFF.

The V gene is TRBV21-1, the J gene TRBJ2-1; the table gives TRBD1 as D, unverified against the DNA. TRBV21-1 is reported as a pseudogene. This CDR3 contains 18 residues. The CDR3 is CASSKSGSGGDLGNEQFF. The CDR3 DNA is TGTGCCAGCAGTAAAAGCGGCAGCGGGGGCGACCTGGGGAATGAGCAGTTCTTC.

This chain uses TRBV5-6 with TRBJ2-1; tentative D call: TRBD2 (6 bases). The V end was cut by 1 base, the J end by 9 bases, with 14 bases between. CDR1 and CDR2 from the germline V gene are SGHDT and YYEEEE. The CDR3 covers 14 residues. The CDR3 sequence: CASSLLTGVGEQFF. CDR3 in DNA: TGTGCCAGCAGCTTGTTAACGGGGGTGGGTGAGCAGTTCTTC.

The V and J genes are TRBV5-1 and TRBJ2-5; TRBD1 matches 7 bases. The CDR3 has 14 residues. Trimming removed 0 bases from V and 9 bases from J; junction bases left unmatched: 8. Germline V gene data show CDR1 as SGHRS and CDR2 as YFSETQ. The CDR3 is CASSLEQGSRPQYF. In DNA form, the CDR3 reads TGCGCCAGCAGCTTGGAACAGGGGAGTCGTCCCCAGTACTTC.

For the CDR3, the DNA is TGTGCCAGCAGTTACTTTGGGCCAGCGCAGTATTTT. The encoded protein is CASSYFGPAQYF. The chain recombines TRBV6-5 with TRBJ2-3; D remains ambiguous. V was trimmed by 1 base and J by 10 bases, leaving 9 bases between them. Germline loops: CDR1 MNHEY, CDR2 SVGAGI. The CDR3 sequence is 12 residues long.

V is TRBV28 and J is TRBJ1-2, with a possible D match to TRBD1 (5 bases). V lost 7 bases and J 8 bases, leaving 17 bases between the germline ends. The CDR3 has 13 residues. CDR1 and CDR2 from the germline V gene are MDHEN and SYDVKM. The CDR3 spells CASTRQGSGGYTF. The CDR3 nucleotides read TGTGCCAGCACACGGCAGGGTTCAGGAGGCTACACCTTC.

The J gene is TRBJ2-3, the V gene TRBV12-3 or TRBV12-4, with D unresolved. The CDR3 extends over 12 amino acids. V lost 8 bases to trimming and J lost 4 bases, with 10 bases between them. The CDR3 DNA is TGTGCCAGCGGGCAGGTCGCAGATACGCAGTATTTT. Its translation: CASGQVADTQYF.

This clonotype was detected a few times. V gene TRBV4-2 combines with J gene TRBJ2-7; D not resolved. This CDR3 comprises 14 residues. Germline lookup yields CDR1 LGHNA and CDR2 YNFKEQ. The V and J ends lost 0 bases and 0 bases respectively, with 6 bases between them. The CDR3 DNA reads as TGTGCCAGCAGCCAAGAGAACTACTCCTACGAGCAGTACTTC. It specifies CASSQENYSYEQYF.

The chain combines TRBV6-5 with TRBJ1-4, with D possibly matching TRBD1 (6 bases). The V end was cut by 0 bases, the J end by 8 bases, with 16 bases between. The CDR3 spans 16 residues. Germline CDR1 reads MNHEY; CDR2 reads SVGAGI. DNA of the CDR3: TGTGCCAGCAGTTACTCCCCTACAGGGATAGGAGAAAAACTGTTTTTT. Translation gives CASSYSPTGIGEKLFF.

The rearrangement links TRBV27 to TRBJ1-4; 7 nucleotides agree with TRBD1. After removal of 5 bases from V and 4 bases from J, the junction contained 7 bases not matched to a gene. The CDR3 length is 15 residues. Germline CDR1 is MNHEY and CDR2 is SMNVEV (reference sequence). This CDR3 is CASSLRAGGNEKLFF. The CDR3 bases are TGTGCCAGCAGTCTAAGGGCAGGGGGTAATGAAAAACTGTTTTTT.

The rearrangement joins TRBV7-2 to TRBJ1-6; tentative D call: TRBD1 (6 bases). Germline V gives CDR1 SGHTA, CDR2 FQGNSA. This CDR3 has 12 amino acids. The germline V and J ends were trimmed by 10 bases and 18 bases, with 22 bases remaining between them. CDR3 protein: CANNSSTGSSHF. In DNA, the CDR3 is TGTGCCAACAACTCTTCGACAGGCTCCAGCCACTTT. Together with reference TRBV7-2 and TRBJ1-6, the CDR3 gives the full variable domain: GAGVSQSPSNKVTEKGKDVELRCDPISGHTALYWYRQSLGQGLEFLIYFQGNSAPDKSGLPSDRFSAERTGGSVSTLTIQRTQQEDSAVYLCANNSSTGSSHFGNGTRLTVT.

The rearrangement joins TRBV11-2 to TRBJ2-5; TRBD2 matches 7 bases. CDR3 length equals 15 residues. V was pared by 5 bases and J by 4 bases, with 10 bases of the junction left unmatched. Germline CDR1 SGHAT, CDR2 FQNNGV. CDR3 coding DNA: TGTGCCAGCAGCCTGGGCTGGGAGGGACGAGAGACCCAGTACTTC. Translating gives CASSLGWEGRETQYF.

This clonotype has a handful of counts. The chain carries TRBV5-5 and TRBJ1-1; no reliable D call. The length of the CDR3 is 12 residues. V was clipped by 4 bases and J by 1 base, with 5 bases between them. The germline gives CDR1 SGHKS, CDR2 YYEKEE (reference sequence). The CDR3 sequence is CASSPGNTEAFF. CDR3 DNA sequence: TGTGCCAGCAGCCCAGGGAACACTGAAGCTTTCTTT.

V and J are TRBV4-3 and TRBJ1-1; D is perhaps TRBD1 (5 bases). CDR1 LGHNA and CDR2 YSLEER come from the germline V gene. V lost 4 bases to trimming and J lost 4 bases, with 19 bases between them. The CDR3 totals 16 residues. The CDR3 region is CASSRAQIGGTTEAFF. DNA of the CDR3: TGCGCCAGCAGCCGCGCCCAGATTGGGGGTACCACTGAAGCTTTCTTT.

This clonotype was observed many times. One end of the junction varies from germline; a read error may be responsible. The rearrangement joins TRBV5-1 to TRBJ1-2; D is perhaps TRBD1 (5 bases). CDR3 size: 14 residues. Germline V gene lookup returns CDR1 SGHRS and CDR2 YFSETQ. In DNA form, the CDR3 reads TGCGCCAGCACCTTGCAAGAGGGGCTGAATGGCTACACCTTC. This gives the protein CASTLQEGLNGYTF.

This sequence joins TRBV12-3 or TRBV12-4 and TRBJ1-5; weak D call: TRBD1 (5 bases). The CDR3 extends over 17 amino acids. V was trimmed by 6 bases and J by 0 bases, leaving 18 bases between them. CDR3 DNA sequence: TGTGCCAGCAGCCCTACAAACAGGTTCTATAGCAATCAGCCCCAGCATTTT. Protein sequence: CASSPTNRFYSNQPQHF.

This chain joins TRBV29-1 and TRBJ1-2, with TRBD1 identical over 12 bases. Losses at the gene ends were 3 bases for V and 3 bases for J; bases not matched to a gene: 14. This CDR3 region has 18 residues. Germline lookup yields CDR1 SQVTM and CDR2 ANQGSEA. The CDR3 sequence is CSVERTGTGGPIYYGYTF. For the CDR3, the DNA is TGCAGCGTTGAGAGGACCGGGACAGGGGGCCCGATTTACTATGGCTACACCTTC.

V is TRBV20-1 and J is TRBJ1-2; TRBD1 matches at 8 bases. V shed 2 bases, J shed 7 bases, and the junction held 3 bases outside the gene matches. CDR3 length: 12 amino acids. Per germline, CDR1 DFQATT and CDR2 SNEGSKA (reference sequence). The CDR3: CSARSGGSGYTF. The CDR3 DNA reads TGCAGTGCTAGATCAGGGGGCTCTGGCTACACCTTC.

This clonotype occurred a few times. The chain links TRBV4-3 to TRBJ2-7; D uncertain. CDR1 and CDR2 (germline): LGHNA, YSLEER. The CDR3 sequence is 15 residues long. The V end was cut by 1 base, the J end by 5 bases, with 15 bases between. Here the CDR3 DNA reads TGCGCCAGCAGCCAAGGTGCGGAGACCTACGACGAGCAGTACTTC. Its protein is CASSQGAETYDEQYF.

The table lists this clonotype with a few counts. The chain couples TRBV28 to TRBJ2-5; TRBD1 matches at 7 bases. CDR1 is MDHEN, CDR2 SYDVKM, per germline. This CDR3 has 15 amino acids. The V and J ends lost 2 bases and 2 bases, in that order; junction bases with no gene match: 5. CDR3 amino acids: CASSLGQVTQETQYF. The DNA of the CDR3 is TGTGCCAGCAGTTTAGGACAGGTGACTCAAGAGACCCAGTACTTC.

The genes are TRBV20-1 and TRBJ2-5, with D perhaps being TRBD1 or TRBD2 (5 bases each). The DNA end is more similar to TRBJ2-7, so the J call may be wrong. Germline loops: CDR1 DFQATT, CDR2 SNEGSKA (reference sequence). This CDR3 has 13 amino acids. CDR3 amino acids: CSARWGSTYEQYF. The CDR3 nucleotides read TGCAGTGCCCGGTGGGGGTCGACATACGAGCAGTACTTC.

The count of this clonotype is one. The chain recombines TRBV7-3 with TRBJ1-2; weak D call: TRBD1 (6 bases). Germline V gene lookup returns CDR1 SGHTA and CDR2 FQGTGA. Trimming took off 5 bases at V and 6 bases at J, with 13 bases between the two ends. The CDR3 spans 13 residues. The CDR3 protein is CASSQQGDDGYTF. The CDR3, as DNA: TGTGCCAGCAGCCAACAGGGCGATGATGGCTACACCTTC.

This chain joins TRBV6-6 and TRBJ2-5, with D unclear. Germline V gene lookup returns CDR1 MNHNY and CDR2 SVGAGI (reference sequence). CDR3 size: 14 residues. V was pared by 2 bases and J by 0 bases, with 7 bases between. CDR3 in amino acids: CASSYASNQETQYF. Written as DNA, the CDR3 is TGTGCCAGCAGTTACGCCAGCAACCAAGAGACCCAGTACTTC.